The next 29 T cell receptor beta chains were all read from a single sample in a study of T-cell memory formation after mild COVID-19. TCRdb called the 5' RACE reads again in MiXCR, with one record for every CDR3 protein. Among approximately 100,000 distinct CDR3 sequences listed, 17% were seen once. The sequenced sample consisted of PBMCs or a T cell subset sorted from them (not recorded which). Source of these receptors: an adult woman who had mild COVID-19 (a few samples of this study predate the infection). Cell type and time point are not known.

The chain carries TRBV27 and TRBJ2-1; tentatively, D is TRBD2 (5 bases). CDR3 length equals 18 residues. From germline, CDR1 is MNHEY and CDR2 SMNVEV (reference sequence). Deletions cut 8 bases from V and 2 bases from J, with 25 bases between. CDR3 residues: CASSSLPLLVSPYNEQFF. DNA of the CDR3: TGTGCCAGCTCAAGTTTGCCCCTACTAGTCTCCCCCTACAATGAGCAGTTCTTC.

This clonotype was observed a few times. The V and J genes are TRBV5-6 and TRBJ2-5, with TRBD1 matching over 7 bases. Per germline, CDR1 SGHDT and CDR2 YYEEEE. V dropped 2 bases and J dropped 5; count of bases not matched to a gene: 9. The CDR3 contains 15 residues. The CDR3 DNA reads TGTGCCAGCAGCTTTCGGAAGGGGGCGTTTGAGACCCAGTACTTC. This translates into CASSFRKGAFETQYF.

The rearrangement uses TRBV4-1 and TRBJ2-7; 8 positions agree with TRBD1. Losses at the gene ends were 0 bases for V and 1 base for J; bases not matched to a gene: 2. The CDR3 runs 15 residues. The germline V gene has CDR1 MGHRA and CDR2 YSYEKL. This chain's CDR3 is CASSQEDRASYEQYF. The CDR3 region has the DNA TGCGCCAGCAGCCAAGAGGACAGGGCATCCTACGAGCAGTACTTC.

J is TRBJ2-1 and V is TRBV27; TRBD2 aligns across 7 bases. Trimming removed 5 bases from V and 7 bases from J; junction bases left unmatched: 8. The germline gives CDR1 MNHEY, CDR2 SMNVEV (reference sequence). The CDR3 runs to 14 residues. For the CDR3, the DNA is TGTGCCAGCAGTCATGGGACTATAAGTAATGAGCAGTTCTTC. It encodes CASSHGTISNEQFF.

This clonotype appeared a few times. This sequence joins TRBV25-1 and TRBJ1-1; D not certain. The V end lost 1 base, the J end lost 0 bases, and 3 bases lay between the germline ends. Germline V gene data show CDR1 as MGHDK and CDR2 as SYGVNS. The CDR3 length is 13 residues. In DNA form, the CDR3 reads TGTGCCAGCAGTGAATCCTTGAACACTGAAGCTTTCTTT. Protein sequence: CASSESLNTEAFF.

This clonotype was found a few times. The DNA of the CDR3 is TGTGCCAGCAGTTACGCCCGGGAGTACGAGCAGTACTTC. Translation: CASSYAREYEQYF. The gene calls are TRBV6-5 and TRBJ2-7; TRBD2 might be the D (6 bases). V gave up 2 bases and J gave up 4 bases, with 9 bases separating them. From germline, CDR1 is MNHEY and CDR2 SVGAGI. The CDR3 has 13 residues.

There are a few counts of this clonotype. The CDR3 loop reads CASSQDSGSGGTGEQYF. DNA for the CDR3: TGCGCCAGCAGCCAAGATAGTGGTAGCGGGGGAACTGGCGAGCAGTACTTC. The chain recombines TRBV4-3 with TRBJ2-7; 9 bases agree with TRBD2. V was pared by 0 bases and J by 6 bases, with 12 bases of the junction left unmatched. Germline CDR1 and CDR2: LGHNA and YSLEER. This CDR3 has 17 amino acids.

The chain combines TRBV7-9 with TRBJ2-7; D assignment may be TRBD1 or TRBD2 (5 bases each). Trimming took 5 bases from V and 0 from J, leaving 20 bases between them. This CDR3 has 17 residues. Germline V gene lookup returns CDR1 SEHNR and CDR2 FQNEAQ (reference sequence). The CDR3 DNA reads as TGTGCCAGCAGCGTAAATGGGGGTGCGGGCCTCTCCTACGAGCAGTACTTC. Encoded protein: CASSVNGGAGLSYEQYF.

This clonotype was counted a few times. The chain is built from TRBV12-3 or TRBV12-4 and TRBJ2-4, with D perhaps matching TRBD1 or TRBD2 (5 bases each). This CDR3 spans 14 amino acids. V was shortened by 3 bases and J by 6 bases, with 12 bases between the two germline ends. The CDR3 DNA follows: TGTGCCAGCAGTTTGGGACGGTTCGGAAACATTCAGTACTTC. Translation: CASSLGRFGNIQYF.

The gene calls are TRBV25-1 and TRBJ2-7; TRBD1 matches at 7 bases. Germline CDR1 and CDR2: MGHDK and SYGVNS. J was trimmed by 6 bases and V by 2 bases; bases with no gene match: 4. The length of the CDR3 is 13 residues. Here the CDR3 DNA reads TGTGCCAGCAGTGAAACAGGGGTTCGCGAGCAGTACTTC. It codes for CASSETGVREQYF.

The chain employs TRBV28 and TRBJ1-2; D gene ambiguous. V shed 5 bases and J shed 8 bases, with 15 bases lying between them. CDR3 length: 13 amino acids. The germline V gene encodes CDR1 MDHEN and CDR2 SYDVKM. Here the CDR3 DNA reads TGTGCCAGCAGTCTTACTAGGGCAGAGGGCTACACCTTC. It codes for CASSLTRAEGYTF.

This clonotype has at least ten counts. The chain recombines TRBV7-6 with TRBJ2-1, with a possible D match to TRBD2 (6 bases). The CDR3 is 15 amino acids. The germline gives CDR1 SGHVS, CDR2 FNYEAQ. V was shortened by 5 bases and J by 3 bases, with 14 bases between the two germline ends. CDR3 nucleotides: TGTGCCAGCAGCCCGACCCGGGACTTCTACAATGAGCAGTTCTTC. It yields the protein CASSPTRDFYNEQFF. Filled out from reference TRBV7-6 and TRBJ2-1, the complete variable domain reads GAGVSQSPRYKVTKRGQDVALRCDPISGHVSLYWYRQALGQGPEFLTYFNYEAQQDKSGLPNDRFSAERPEGSISTLTIQRTEQRDSAMYRCASSPTRDFYNEQFFGPGTRLTVL.

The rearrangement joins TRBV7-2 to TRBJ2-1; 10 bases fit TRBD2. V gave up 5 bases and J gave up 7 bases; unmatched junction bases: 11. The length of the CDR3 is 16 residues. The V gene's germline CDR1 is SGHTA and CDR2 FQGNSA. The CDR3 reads CASSPAPGLALNEQFF. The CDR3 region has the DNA TGTGCCAGCAGCCCAGCGCCGGGACTAGCGCTTAATGAGCAGTTCTTC.

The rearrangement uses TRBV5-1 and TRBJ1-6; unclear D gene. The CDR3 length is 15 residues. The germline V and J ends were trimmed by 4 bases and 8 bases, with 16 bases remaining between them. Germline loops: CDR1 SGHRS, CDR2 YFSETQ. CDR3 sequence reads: CASSPLTGGDSPLHF. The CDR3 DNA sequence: TGCGCCAGCAGCCCCCTGACGGGTGGGGATTCACCCCTCCACTTT. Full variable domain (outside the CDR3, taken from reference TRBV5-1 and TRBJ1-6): KAGVTQTPRYLIKTRGQQVTLSCSPISGHRSVSWYQQTPGQGLQFLFEYFSETQRNKGNFPGRFSGRQFSNSRSEMNVSTLELGDSALYLCASSPLTGGDSPLHFGNGTRLTVT.

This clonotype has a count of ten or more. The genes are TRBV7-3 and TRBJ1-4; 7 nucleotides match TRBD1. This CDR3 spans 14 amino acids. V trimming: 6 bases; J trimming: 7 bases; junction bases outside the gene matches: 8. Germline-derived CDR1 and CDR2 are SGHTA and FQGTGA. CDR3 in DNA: TGTGCCAGCAGTTTCGACAGGGCCGGTGAAAAACTGTTTTTT. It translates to CASSFDRAGEKLFF.

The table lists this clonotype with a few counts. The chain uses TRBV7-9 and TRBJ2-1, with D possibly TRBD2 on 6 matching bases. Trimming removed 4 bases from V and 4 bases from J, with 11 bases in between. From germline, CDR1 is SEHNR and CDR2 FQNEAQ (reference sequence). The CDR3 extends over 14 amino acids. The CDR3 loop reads CASSSGTGYNEQFF. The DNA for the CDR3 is TGTGCCAGCAGCTCCGGGACTGGATACAATGAGCAGTTCTTC. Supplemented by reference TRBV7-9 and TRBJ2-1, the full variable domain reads DTGVSQNPRHKITKRGQNVTFRCDPISEHNRLYWYRQTLGQGPEFLTYFQNEAQLEKSRLLSDRFSAERPKGSFSTLEIQRTEQGDSAMYLCASSSGTGYNEQFFGPGTRLTVL.

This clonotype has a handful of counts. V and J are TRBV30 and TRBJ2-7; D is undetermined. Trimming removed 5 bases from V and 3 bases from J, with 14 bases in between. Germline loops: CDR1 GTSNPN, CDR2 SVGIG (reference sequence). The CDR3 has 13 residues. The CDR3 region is CAWGDLQYYEQYF. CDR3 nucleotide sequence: TGTGCCTGGGGCGACCTTCAGTACTACGAGCAGTACTTC.

As DNA, the CDR3 is TGTGCCAGCGGTTTGGGGACTAGCGGGGAATACAATGAGCAGTTCTTC. Translation: CASGLGTSGEYNEQFF. The chain uses TRBV9 and TRBJ2-1; 13 bases align to TRBD2. J gave up 4 bases and V 7 bases, and 8 bases lay outside the gene matches. Germline lookup yields CDR1 SGDLS and CDR2 YYNGEE. The CDR3 spans 16 residues.

The DNA for the CDR3 is TGTGCCAGCAGCTTAGGGGCAGCAGGACTAGCGAACACAGATACGCAGTATTTT. Protein: CASSLGAAGLANTDTQYF. V and J are TRBV11-2 and TRBJ2-3; 9 bases are shared with TRBD2. The trim removed 1 base at V and 2 bases at J, leaving 10 bases unmatched. Germline-derived CDR1 and CDR2 are SGHAT and FQNNGV. This CDR3 has 18 amino acids.

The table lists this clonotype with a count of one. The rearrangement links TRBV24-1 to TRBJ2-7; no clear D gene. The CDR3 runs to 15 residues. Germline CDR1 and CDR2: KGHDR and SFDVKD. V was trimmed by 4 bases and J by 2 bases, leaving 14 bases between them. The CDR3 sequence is CATSEGVGRTYEQYF. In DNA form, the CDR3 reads TGTGCCACCAGTGAGGGTGTAGGGCGGACCTACGAGCAGTACTTC.

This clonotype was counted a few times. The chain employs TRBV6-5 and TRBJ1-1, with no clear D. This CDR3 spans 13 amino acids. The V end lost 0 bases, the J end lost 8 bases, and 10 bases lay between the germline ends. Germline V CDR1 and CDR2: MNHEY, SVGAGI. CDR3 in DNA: TGTGCCAGCAGTTACTCGAAATCTAGGGAAGCTTTCTTT. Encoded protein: CASSYSKSREAFF.

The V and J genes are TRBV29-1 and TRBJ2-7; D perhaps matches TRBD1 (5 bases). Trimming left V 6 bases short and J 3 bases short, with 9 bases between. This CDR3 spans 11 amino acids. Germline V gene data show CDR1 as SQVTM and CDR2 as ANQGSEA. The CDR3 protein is CSVLDSYEQYF. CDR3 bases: TGCAGCGTCCTAGACAGCTACGAGCAGTACTTC.

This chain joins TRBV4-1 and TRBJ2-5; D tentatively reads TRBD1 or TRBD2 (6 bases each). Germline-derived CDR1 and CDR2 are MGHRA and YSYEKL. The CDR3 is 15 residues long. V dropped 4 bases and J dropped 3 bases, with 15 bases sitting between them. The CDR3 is CASSRLTEGEETQYF. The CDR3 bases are TGCGCCAGCAGCCGTCTGACGGAGGGGGAAGAGACCCAGTACTTC.

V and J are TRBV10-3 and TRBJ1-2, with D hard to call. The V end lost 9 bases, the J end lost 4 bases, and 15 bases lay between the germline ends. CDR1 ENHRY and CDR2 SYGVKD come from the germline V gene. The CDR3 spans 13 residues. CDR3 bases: TGTGCCATTAACGACGGCGGAGGCTATGGCTACACCTTC. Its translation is CAINDGGGYGYTF.

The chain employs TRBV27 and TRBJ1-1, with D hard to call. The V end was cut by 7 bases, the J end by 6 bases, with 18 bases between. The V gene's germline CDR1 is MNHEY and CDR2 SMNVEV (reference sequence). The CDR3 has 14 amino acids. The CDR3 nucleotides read TGTGCCAGCAAGGCGGCTTCATTAGGGCCTGAAGCTTTCTTT. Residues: CASKAASLGPEAFF.

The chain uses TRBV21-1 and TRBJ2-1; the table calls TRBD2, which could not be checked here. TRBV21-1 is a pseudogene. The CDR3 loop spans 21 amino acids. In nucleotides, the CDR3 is TGTGCCAGCAGCAAAAGACCAGGCACCGCATACATAGCGGGAGAGGACAATGAGCAGTTCTTC. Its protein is CASSKRPGTAYIAGEDNEQFF.

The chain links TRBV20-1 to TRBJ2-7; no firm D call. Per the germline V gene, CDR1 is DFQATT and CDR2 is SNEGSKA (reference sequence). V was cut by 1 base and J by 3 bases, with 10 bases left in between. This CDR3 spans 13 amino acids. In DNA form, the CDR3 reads TGCAGTGCTAGAGCCCGGGCACTCTACGAGCAGTACTTC. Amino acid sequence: CSARARALYEQYF.

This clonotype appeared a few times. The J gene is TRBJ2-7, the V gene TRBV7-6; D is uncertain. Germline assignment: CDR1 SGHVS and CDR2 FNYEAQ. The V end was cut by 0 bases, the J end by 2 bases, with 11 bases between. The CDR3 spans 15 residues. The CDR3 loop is CASSLAHGPTYEQYF. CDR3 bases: TGTGCCAGCAGCTTAGCACACGGGCCAACCTACGAGCAGTACTTC.

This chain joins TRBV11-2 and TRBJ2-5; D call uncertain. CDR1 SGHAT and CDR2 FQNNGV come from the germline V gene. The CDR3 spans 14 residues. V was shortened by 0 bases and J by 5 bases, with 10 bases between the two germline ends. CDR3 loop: CASSLEYGGETQYF. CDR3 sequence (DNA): TGTGCCAGCAGCTTAGAATACGGTGGGGAGACCCAGTACTTC.